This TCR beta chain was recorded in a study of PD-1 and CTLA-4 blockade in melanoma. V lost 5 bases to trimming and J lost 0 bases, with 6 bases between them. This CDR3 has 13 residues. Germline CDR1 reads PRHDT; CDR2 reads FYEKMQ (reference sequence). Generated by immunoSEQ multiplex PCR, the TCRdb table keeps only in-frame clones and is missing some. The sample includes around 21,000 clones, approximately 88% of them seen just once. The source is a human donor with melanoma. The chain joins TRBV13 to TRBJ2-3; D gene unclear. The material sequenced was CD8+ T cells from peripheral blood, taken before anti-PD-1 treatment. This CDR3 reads CASSPISTDTQYF. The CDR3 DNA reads TGTGCCAGCAGCCCTATTAGCACAGATACGCAGTATTTT.